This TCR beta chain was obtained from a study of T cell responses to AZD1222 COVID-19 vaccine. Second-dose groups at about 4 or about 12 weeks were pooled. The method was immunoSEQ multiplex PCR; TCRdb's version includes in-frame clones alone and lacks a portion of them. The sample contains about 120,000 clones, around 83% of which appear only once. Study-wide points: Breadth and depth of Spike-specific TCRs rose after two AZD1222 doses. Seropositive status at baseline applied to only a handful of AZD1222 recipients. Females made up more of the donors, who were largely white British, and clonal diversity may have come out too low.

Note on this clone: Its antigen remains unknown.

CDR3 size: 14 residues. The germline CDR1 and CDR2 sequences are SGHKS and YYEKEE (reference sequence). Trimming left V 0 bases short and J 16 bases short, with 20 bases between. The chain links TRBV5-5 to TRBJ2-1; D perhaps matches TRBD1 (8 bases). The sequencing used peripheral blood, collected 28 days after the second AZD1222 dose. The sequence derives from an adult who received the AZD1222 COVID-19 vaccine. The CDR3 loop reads CASSLARGREFYFF. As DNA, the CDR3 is TGTGCCAGCAGCTTGGCCAGGGGGCGGGAGTTCTACTTCTTC.